Following are 10 T cell receptor beta chains from one sample sequenced in a study of blood T cell repertoires in COVID-19. Using immunoSEQ multiplex PCR, the repertoire was profiled, and TCRdb retains in-frame clones only, with some absent. The data show roughly 100,000 clones, 70% to 85% seen once. Sequencing was done on a sample of peripheral blood. The receptors originated from an older man with acute or convalescent COVID-19.

This clone was counted only a few times. The gene calls are TRBV9 and TRBJ1-2; 10 positions match TRBD1. CDR3 size: 16 residues. Trimming took 3 bases from V and 5 from J; bases not matched to a gene: 10. Germline values: CDR1 SGDLS, CDR2 YYNGEE. CDR3 in DNA: TGTGCCAGCAGCGGGCGGACAGGGGGAGGATTTTATGGCTACACCTTC. Translated, it gives CASSGRTGGGFYGYTF.

The chain carries TRBV30 and TRBJ1-4, with D maybe TRBD1 (5 bases). The germline V gene encodes CDR1 GTSNPN and CDR2 SVGIG (reference sequence). The CDR3 totals 14 residues. V dropped 1 base and J dropped 7 bases, with 13 bases sitting between them. The CDR3 DNA follows: TGTGCCTGGAGTGGTCAGGGATTCGTTGAAAAACTGTTTTTT. This translates into CAWSGQGFVEKLFF. The whole variable domain, remainder taken from reference TRBV30 and TRBJ1-4, is SQTIHQWPATLVQPVGSPLSLECTVEGTSNPNLYWYRQAAGRGLQLLFYSVGIGQISSEVPQNLSASRPQDRQFILSSKKLLLSDSGFYLCAWSGQGFVEKLFFGSGTQLSVL.

The CDR3 nucleotides are TGTGCCAGCAGCCTCGGACTAGCGGGGGGGCAGAATGAGCAGTTCTTC. Amino acids: CASSLGLAGGQNEQFF. The V call is TRBV3-1 (or the pseudogene TRBV3-2), the J call TRBJ2-1, with 15 bases identical to TRBD2. V dropped 4 bases and J dropped 7; count of bases not matched to a gene: 5. Germline values: CDR1 LGHDT, CDR2 YNNKEL (reference sequence). The length of the CDR3 is 16 residues.

Comment on this clone: The germline gene is not matched at one end of the junction; a read error may be the cause. Other DNA sequences within the sample encode an identical CDR3. The chain is built from TRBV5-5 and TRBJ2-7, with a weak D call TRBD2 (5 bases). Germline V CDR1 and CDR2: SGHKS, YYEKEE (reference sequence). The CDR3 is 17 amino acids. The DNA for the CDR3 is TGTGCTAGCAGCGCCCACCCGGGTAGCGCCCCTACCTACGAGCAGTACTTC. Encoded protein: CASSAHPGSAPTYEQYF.

The chain carries TRBV3-1 (or the pseudogene TRBV3-2) and TRBJ2-5, with D unresolved. The V gene's germline CDR1 is LGHDT and CDR2 YNNKEL (reference sequence). V shed 1 base and J shed 8 bases, with 14 bases lying between them. The CDR3 consists of 14 residues. The CDR3 spells CASSQAPSLDTQYF. The CDR3 nucleotides read TGTGCCAGCAGCCAAGCTCCGTCCTTAGATACCCAGTACTTC.

This chain uses TRBV6-6 with TRBJ1-6; no clear D gene. The CDR3 extends over 13 amino acids. Germline V gives CDR1 MNHNY, CDR2 SVGAGI (reference sequence). The germline V and J ends were trimmed by 7 bases and 8 bases, with 12 bases remaining between them. The CDR3 DNA reads as TGTGCCAGCACTAGGTACGGCGATTCACCCCTCCACTTT. Translation gives CASTRYGDSPLHF.

The chain uses TRBV7-6 and TRBJ2-7; TRBD2 matches 13 bases. The V segment lost 6 bases and the J segment 8 bases; nucleotides outside the gene matches: 4. The CDR3 is made up of 13 amino acids. Per germline, CDR1 SGHVS and CDR2 FNYEAQ. The CDR3 DNA is TGTGCCAGCAGAGGGACTAGCGGGGAGAAGCAGTACTTC. It is translated as CASRGTSGEKQYF.

CDR3 in amino acids: CASSGQMNTEAFF. CDR3 nucleotide sequence: TGTGCCAGCAGTGGACAGATGAACACTGAAGCTTTCTTT. This chain uses TRBV2 with TRBJ1-1, with a tentative D call TRBD1 (5 bases). The ends were cut back, 4 bases at V and 0 bases at J, with 6 bases in the middle. This CDR3 spans 13 amino acids. Per germline, CDR1 SNHLY and CDR2 FYNNEI.

The chain has TRBV7-2 and TRBJ2-3, with 9 bases fitting TRBD2. The germline V gene has CDR1 SGHTA and CDR2 FQGNSA. With 1 base clipped from V and 1 base from J, the junction kept 6 bases outside the gene matches. This CDR3 comprises 17 residues. DNA for the CDR3: TGTGCCAGCAGCTTAGGGGGCGGCGGGAGGGGCACAGATACGCAGTATTTT. This sequence encodes CASSLGGGGRGTDTQYF.

CDR3 bases: TGTGCCAGCAGCTTGGTTTTTAGCAATGAGCAGTTCTTC. Translation: CASSLVFSNEQFF. The chain recombines TRBV5-4 with TRBJ2-1; D is unresolved. The V and J ends lost 0 bases and 6 bases respectively, with 7 bases between them. Germline loops: CDR1 SGHNT, CDR2 YYREEE (reference sequence). This CDR3 has 13 residues. Complete variable domain (other parts from reference TRBV5-4 and TRBJ2-1): ETGVTQSPTHLIKTRGQQVTLRCSSQSGHNTVSWYQQALGQGPQFIFQYYREEENGRGNFPPRFSGLQFPNYSSELNVNALELDDSALYLCASSLVFSNEQFFGPGTRLTVL.